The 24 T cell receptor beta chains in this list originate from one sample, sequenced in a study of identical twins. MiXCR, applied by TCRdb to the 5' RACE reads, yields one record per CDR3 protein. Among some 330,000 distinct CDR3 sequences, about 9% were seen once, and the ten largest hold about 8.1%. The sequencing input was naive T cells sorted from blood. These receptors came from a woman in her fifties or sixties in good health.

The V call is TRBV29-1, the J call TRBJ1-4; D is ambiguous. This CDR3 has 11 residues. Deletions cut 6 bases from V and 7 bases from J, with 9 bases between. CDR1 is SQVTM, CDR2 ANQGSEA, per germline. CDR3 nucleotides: TGCAGCGTCCTTAGGGCTGAAAAACTGTTTTTT. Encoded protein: CSVLRAEKLFF.

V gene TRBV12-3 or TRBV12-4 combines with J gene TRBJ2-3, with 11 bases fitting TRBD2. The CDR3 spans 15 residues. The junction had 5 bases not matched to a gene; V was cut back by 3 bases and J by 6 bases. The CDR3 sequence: CASSFGTSGADTQYF. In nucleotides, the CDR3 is TGTGCCAGCAGTTTCGGGACTAGCGGTGCTGATACGCAGTATTTT.

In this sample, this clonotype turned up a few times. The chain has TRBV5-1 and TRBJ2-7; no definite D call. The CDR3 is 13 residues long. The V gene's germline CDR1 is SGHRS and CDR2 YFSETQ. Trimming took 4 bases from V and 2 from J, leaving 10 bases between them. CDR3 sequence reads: CASSPGPPYEQYV. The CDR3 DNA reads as TGCGCCAGCAGCCCCGGACCCCCCTACGAGCAGTACGTC.

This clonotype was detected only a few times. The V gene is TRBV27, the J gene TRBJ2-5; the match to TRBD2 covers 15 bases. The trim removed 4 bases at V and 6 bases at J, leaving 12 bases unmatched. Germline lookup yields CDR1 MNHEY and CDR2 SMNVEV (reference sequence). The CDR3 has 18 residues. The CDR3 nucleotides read TGTGCCAGCAGTTCTCCGGGACTAGCGGGAGGTCTTAAAAAGACCCAGTACTTC. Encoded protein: CASSSPGLAGGLKKTQYF.

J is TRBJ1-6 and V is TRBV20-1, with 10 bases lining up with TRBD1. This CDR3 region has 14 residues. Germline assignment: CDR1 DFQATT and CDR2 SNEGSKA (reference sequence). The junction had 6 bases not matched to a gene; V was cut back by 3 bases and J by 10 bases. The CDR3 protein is CSARRGQGNSPLHF. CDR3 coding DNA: TGCAGTGCTAGGAGGGGACAGGGGAACTCACCCCTCCACTTT.

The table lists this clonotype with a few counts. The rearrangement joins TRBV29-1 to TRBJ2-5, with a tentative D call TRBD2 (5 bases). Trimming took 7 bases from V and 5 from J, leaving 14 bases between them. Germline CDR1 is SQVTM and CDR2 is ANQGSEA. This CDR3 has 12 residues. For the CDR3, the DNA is TGCAGCGGGGTCGAACCGGGGGAGACCCAGTACTTC. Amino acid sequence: CSGVEPGETQYF.

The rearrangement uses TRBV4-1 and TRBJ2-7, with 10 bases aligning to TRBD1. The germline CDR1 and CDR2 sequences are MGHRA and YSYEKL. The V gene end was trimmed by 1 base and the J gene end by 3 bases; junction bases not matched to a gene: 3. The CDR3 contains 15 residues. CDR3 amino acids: CASSQAWTGGYEQYF. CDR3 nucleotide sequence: TGCGCCAGCAGCCAAGCATGGACAGGGGGCTACGAGCAGTACTTC.

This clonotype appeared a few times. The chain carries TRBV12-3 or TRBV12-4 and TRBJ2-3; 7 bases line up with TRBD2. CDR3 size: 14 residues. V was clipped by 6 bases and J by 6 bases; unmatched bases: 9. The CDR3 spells CASSGLGLQDTQYF. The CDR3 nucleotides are TGTGCCAGCAGCGGACTAGGACTTCAGGATACGCAGTATTTT.

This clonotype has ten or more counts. Here the CDR3 reads CASSYSRSGRAETQYF. The DNA for the CDR3 is TGTGCCAGCAGTTACTCCCGAAGCGGGAGGGCAGAGACCCAGTACTTC. This rearrangement joins TRBV6-5 to TRBJ2-5, with 10 bases matching TRBD2. Looked up from germline, CDR1 is MNHEY and CDR2 is SVGAGI. CDR3 length equals 16 residues. V was pared by 0 bases and J by 4 bases, with 5 bases of the junction left unmatched.

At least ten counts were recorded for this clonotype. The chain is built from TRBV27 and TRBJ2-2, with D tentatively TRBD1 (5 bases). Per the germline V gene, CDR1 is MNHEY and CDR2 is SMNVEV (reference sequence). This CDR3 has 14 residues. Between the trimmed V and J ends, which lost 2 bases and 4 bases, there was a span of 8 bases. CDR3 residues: CASSLEQATGELFF. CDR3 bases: TGTGCCAGCAGTTTAGAACAGGCCACCGGGGAGCTGTTTTTT.

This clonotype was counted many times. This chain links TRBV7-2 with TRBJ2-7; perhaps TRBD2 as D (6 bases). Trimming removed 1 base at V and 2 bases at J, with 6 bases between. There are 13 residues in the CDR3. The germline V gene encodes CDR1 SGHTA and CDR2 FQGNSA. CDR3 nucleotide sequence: TGTGCCAGCAGCTTAGGGACTACCTACGAGCAGTACGTC. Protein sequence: CASSLGTTYEQYV.

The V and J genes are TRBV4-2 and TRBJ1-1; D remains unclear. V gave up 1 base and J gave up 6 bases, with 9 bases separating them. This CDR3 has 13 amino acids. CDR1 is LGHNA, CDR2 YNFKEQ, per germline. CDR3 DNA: TGTGCCAGCAGCCAAGCATCCCCTCCTGAAGCTTTCTTT. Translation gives CASSQASPPEAFF.

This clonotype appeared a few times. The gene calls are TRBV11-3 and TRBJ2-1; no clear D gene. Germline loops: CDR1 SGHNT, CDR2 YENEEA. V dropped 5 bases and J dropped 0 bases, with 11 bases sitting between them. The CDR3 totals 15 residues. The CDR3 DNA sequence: TGTGCCAGCAGCACACGGATGAGCTCCTACAATGAGCAGTTCTTC. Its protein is CASSTRMSSYNEQFF.

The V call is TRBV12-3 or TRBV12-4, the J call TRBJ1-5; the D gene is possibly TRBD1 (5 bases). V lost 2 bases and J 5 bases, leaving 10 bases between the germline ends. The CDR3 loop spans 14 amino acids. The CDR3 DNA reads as TGTGCCAGCAGTTTATGGGGGAGGGATCAGCCCCAGCATTTT. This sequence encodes CASSLWGRDQPQHF.

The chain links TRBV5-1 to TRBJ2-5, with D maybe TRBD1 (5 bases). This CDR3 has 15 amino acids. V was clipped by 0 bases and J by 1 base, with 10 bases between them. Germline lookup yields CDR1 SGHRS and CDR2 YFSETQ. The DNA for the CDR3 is TGCGCCAGCAGCTTGGGGACAACGAGCCAAGAGACCCAGTACTTC. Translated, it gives CASSLGTTSQETQYF.

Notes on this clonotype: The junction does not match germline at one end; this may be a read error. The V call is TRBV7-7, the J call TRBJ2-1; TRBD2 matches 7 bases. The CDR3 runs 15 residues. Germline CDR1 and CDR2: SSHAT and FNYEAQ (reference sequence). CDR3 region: CASSLSGEGRNEQFF. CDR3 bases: TGTGCTAGCAGCTTATCGGGGGAGGGCCGGAATGAGCAGTTCTTC.

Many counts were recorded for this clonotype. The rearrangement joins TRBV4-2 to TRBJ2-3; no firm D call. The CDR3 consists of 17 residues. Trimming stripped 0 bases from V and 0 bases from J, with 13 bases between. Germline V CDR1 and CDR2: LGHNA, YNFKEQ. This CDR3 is CASSQDDTGRSTDTQYF. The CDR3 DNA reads TGTGCCAGCAGCCAAGATGATACCGGAAGGAGCACAGATACGCAGTATTTT.

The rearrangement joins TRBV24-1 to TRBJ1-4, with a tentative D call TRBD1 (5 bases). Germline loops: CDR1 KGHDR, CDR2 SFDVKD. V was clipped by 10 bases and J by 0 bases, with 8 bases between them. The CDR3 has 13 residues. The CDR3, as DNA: TGTGCCACAGGGACGACAACTAATGAAAAACTGTTTTTT. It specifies CATGTTTNEKLFF.

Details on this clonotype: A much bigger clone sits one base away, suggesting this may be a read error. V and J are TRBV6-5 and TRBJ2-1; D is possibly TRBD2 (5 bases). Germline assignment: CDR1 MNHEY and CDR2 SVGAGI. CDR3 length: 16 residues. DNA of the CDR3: TGTGCCAGCAGTTACTCGGGCGGGTTGTCCTACAATGGGCAGTTCTTC. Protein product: CASSYSGGLSYNGQFF.

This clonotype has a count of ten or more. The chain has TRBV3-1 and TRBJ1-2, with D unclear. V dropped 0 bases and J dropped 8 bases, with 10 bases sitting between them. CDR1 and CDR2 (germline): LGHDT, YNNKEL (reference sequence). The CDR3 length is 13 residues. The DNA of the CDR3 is TGTGCCAGCAGCCAAGATTTGGCGGCGGGCTACACCTTC. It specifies CASSQDLAAGYTF.

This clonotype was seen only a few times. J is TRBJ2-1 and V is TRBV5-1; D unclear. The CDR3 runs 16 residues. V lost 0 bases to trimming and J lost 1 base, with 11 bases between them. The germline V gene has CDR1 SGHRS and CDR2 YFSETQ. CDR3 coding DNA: TGCGCCAGCAGCTTGGCACACACCCGATCCTACAATGAGCAGTTCTTC. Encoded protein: CASSLAHTRSYNEQFF.

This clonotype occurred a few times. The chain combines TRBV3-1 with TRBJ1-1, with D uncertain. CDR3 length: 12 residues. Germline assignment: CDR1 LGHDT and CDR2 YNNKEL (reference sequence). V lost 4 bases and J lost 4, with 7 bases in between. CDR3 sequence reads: CASSRALTEAFF. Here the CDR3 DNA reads TGTGCCAGCAGCCGGGCCCTCACTGAAGCTTTCTTT.

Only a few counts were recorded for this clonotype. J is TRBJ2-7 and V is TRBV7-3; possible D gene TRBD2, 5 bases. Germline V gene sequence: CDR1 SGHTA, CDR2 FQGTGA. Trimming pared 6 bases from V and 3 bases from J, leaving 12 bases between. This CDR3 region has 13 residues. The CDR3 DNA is TGTGCCAGCAGTCCTGGGAGCCACTACGAGCAGTACTTC. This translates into CASSPGSHYEQYF.

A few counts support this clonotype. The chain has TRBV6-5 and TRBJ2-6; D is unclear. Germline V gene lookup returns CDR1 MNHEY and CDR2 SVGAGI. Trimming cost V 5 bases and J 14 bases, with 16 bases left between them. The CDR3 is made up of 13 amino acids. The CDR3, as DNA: TGTGCCAGCAGTGCCCGTTTGGCCCAGCTCCTGACTTTC. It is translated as CASSARLAQLLTF.